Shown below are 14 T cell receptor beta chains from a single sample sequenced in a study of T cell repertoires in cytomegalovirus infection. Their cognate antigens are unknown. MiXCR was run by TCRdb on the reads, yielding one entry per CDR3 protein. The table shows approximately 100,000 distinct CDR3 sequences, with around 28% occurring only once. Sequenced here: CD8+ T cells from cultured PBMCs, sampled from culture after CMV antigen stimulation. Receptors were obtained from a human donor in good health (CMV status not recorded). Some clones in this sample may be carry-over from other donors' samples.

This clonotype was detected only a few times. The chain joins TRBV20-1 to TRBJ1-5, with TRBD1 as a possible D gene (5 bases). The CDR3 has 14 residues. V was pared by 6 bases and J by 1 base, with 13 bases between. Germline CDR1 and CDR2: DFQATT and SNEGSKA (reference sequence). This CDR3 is CSASGLSSNQPQHF. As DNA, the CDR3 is TGCAGTGCGTCGGGACTCTCGAGCAATCAGCCCCAGCATTTT.

CDR3 sequence (DNA): TGTGCCAGTAGTACCGGGACAGAAATCAATCAGCCCCAGCATTTT. Protein sequence: CASSTGTEINQPQHF. The V call is TRBV19, the J call TRBJ1-5, with 7 bases matching TRBD1. Germline V gene lookup returns CDR1 LNHDA and CDR2 SQIVND (reference sequence). Trimming cost V 4 bases and J 3 bases; bases outside gene matches: 6. The CDR3 extends over 15 amino acids.

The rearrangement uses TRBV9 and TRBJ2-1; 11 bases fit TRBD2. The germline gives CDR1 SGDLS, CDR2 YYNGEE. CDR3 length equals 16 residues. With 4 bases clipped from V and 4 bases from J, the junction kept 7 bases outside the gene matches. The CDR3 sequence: CASSRTLAGEYNEQFF. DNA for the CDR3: TGTGCCAGCAGCAGAACACTAGCGGGGGAGTACAATGAGCAGTTCTTC. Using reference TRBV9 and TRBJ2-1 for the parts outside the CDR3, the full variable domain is DSGVTQTPKHLITATGQRVTLRCSPRSGDLSVYWYQQSLDQGLQFLIQYYNGEERAKGNILERFSAQQFPDLHSELNLSSLELGDSALYFCASSRTLAGEYNEQFFGPGTRLTVL.

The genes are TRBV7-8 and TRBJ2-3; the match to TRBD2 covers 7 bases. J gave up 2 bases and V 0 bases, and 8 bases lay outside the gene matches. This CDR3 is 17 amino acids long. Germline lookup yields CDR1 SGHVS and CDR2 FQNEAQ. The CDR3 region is CASSLALNGGFTDTQYF. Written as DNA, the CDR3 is TGTGCCAGCAGCTTAGCGCTTAACGGGGGGTTCACAGATACGCAGTATTTT.

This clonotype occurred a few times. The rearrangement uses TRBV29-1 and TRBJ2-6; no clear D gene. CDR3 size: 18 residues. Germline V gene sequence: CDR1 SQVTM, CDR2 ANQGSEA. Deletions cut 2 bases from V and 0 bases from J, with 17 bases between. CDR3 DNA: TGCAGCGTTGAACAGGAGCCCACCCCTAGCTCTGGGGCCAACGTCCTGACTTTC. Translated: CSVEQEPTPSSGANVLTF.

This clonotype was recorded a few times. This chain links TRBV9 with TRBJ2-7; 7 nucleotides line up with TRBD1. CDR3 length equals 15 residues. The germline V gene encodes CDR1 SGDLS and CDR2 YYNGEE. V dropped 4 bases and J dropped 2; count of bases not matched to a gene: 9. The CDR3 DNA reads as TGTGCCAGCAGCCCGCAGGGGGACCGACCCTACGAGCAGTACTTC. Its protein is CASSPQGDRPYEQYF.

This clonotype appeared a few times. The CDR3 here is CASSLAGGNQPQHF. In DNA, the CDR3 is TGTGCCAGCAGTTTGGCAGGGGGCAATCAGCCCCAGCATTTT. The V and J genes are TRBV28 and TRBJ1-5; a weak D match, TRBD1 (6 bases). CDR3 length: 14 residues. From germline, CDR1 is MDHEN and CDR2 SYDVKM. Trimming removed 3 bases at V and 2 bases at J, with 8 bases between.

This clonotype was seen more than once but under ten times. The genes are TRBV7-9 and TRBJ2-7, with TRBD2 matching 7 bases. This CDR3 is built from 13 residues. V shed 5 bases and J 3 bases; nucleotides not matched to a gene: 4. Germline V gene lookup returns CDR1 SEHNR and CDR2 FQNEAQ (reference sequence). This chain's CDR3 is CASSPTSLYEQYF. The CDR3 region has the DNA TGTGCCAGCAGCCCGACTAGCCTCTACGAGCAGTACTTC.

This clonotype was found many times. The CDR3 is CASSLGAMSGTEAFF. The CDR3 DNA reads TGTGCCAGCAGCTTAGGGGCTATGAGCGGAACTGAAGCTTTCTTT. The J gene is TRBJ1-1, the V gene TRBV7-8; D unresolved. Trimming removed 1 base at V and 5 bases at J, with 14 bases between. In germline, CDR1 is SGHVS, CDR2 FQNEAQ. The CDR3 length is 15 residues. The full variable domain, its missing parts supplied by reference TRBV7-8 and TRBJ1-1, is GAGVSQSPRYKVAKRGQDVALRCDPISGHVSLFWYQQALGQGPEFLTYFQNEAQLDKSGLPSDRFFAERPEGSVSTLKIQRTQQEDSAVYLCASSLGAMSGTEAFFGQGTRLTVV.

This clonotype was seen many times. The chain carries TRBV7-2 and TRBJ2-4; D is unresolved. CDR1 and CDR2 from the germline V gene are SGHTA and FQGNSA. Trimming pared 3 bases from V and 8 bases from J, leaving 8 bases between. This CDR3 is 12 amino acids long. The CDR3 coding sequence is TGTGCCAGCAGCTTTAACGCGGACATTCAGTACTTC. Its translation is CASSFNADIQYF.

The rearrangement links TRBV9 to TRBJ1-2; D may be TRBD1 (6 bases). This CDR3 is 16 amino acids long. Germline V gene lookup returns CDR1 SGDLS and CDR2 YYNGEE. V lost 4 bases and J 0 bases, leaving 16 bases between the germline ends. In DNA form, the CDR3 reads TGTGCCAGCAGCATACGCTGGACAGAGCCTAACTATGGCTACACCTTC. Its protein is CASSIRWTEPNYGYTF.

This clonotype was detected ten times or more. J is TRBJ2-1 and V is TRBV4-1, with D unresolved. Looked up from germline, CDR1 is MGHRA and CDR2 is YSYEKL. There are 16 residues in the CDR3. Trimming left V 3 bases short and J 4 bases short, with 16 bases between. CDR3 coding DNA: TGCGCCAGCAGCCACGATGCGGTCTCAGAGTACAATGAGCAGTTCTTC. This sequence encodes CASSHDAVSEYNEQFF.

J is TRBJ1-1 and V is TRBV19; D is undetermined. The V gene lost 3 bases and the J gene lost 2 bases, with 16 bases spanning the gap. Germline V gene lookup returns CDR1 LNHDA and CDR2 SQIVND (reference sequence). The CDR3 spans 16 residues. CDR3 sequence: CASSINYHGLNTEAFF. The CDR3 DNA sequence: TGTGCCAGTAGTATTAATTATCACGGGCTTAACACTGAAGCTTTCTTT.

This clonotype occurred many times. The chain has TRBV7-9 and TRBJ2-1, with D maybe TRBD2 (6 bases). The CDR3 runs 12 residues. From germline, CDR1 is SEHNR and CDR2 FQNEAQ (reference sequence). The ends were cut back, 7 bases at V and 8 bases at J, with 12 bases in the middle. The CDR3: CASIPPGDEQFF. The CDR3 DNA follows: TGTGCCAGCATCCCACCGGGGGATGAGCAGTTCTTC.